A selection of T cell receptor beta chains follows, all from one sample in a study of blood T cell repertoires in COVID-19. Only in-frame clones appear in the TCRdb table, and some are missing; sequencing was by immunoSEQ multiplex PCR. This table holds 150,000 to 200,000 clones, approximately 75% found once. The sequencing input was peripheral blood. All receptors come from a human donor in a cohort sampled during active COVID-19. The CDR3 runs from the conserved cysteine through the conserved F or W. The D gene is left open where the match is weak. Rows may omit the clone size; those that give it use once, few, many or a size class.

clone_size	d_call	v_call	j_call	cdr3_aa	cdr3_nt
-	TRBD1	TRBV24-1	TRBJ2-7	CATSRGKSSYEQYF	TGTGCCACCTCCAGGGGGAAGAGCTCCTACGAGCAGTACTTC
-	-	TRBV27	TRBJ1-2	CASSLTGGTNYGYTF	TGTGCCAGCAGTTTAACGGGGGGCACAAACTATGGCTACACCTTC
-	-	TRBV28	TRBJ2-7	CASSSGTFSYEQYF	TGTGCCAGCAGTTCCGGGACATTCTCCTACGAGCAGTACTTC
-	TRBD1	TRBV7-3	TRBJ2-2	CASSSGQGFAGELFF	TGTGCCAGCAGCTCGGGACAGGGGTTCGCCGGGGAGCTGTTTTTT
-	TRBD1	TRBV27	TRBJ1-5	CASSLASPRTGEGQPQHF	TGTGCCAGCAGTTTAGCATCCCCGCGGACAGGGGAAGGTCAGCCCCAGCATTTT
-	-	TRBV30	TRBJ2-3	CACVTITQYF	TGTGCCTGTGTGACTATTACGCAGTATTTT
-	TRBD1	TRBV15	TRBJ2-1	CATSRWGDRYYNEQFF	TGTGCCACCTCCAGGTGGGGGGACAGGTATTACAATGAGCAGTTCTTC
-	TRBD1	TRBV5-5	TRBJ1-4	CASSSFGRQGTATNEKLFF	TGTGCCAGCAGCTCCTTCGGGAGACAGGGGACTGCAACTAATGAAAAACTGTTTTTT
-	-	TRBV27	TRBJ1-2	CASYFANGYGYTF	TGTGCCAGCTATTTTGCTAACGGCTATGGCTACACCTTC
-	-	TRBV11-2	TRBJ1-1	CASSLERRRPHGAFF	TGTGCCAGCAGCTTAGAAAGGAGACGCCCCCATGGGGCTTTCTTT
-	-	TRBV20-1	TRBJ1-2	CSASGTRELANYGYTF	TGCAGTGCTAGTGGGACTAGGGAATTAGCTAACTATGGCTACACCTTC
few	-	TRBV7-9	TRBJ1-1	CASSFQGDSTEAFF	TGTGCCAGCAGTTTTCAAGGGGATAGCACTGAAGCTTTCTTT
-	-	TRBV2	TRBJ2-7	CASSEGTDPTYEQYF	TGTGCCAGCAGTGAAGGGACAGATCCTACCTACGAGCAGTACTTC
-	-	TRBV6-5	TRBJ2-7	CARGALNEQYF	TGTGCCAGGGGAGCTCTCAACGAGCAGTACTTC
few	-	TRBV24-1	TRBJ2-2	CATSDPRVHGELFF	TGTGCCACCAGTGATCCCCGAGTTCACGGGGAGCTGTTTTTT